The rows below give T cell receptor beta chains drawn from one sample of a study of blood T cell repertoires in COVID-19. The assay was immunoSEQ multiplex PCR, and TCRdb's table has in-frame clones only and misses some. Of about 80,000 clones in the sample, almost 85% were seen once. The sequenced material came from peripheral blood. The origin of the receptors is an elderly man with acute or convalescent COVID-19. The CDR3 runs from the conserved cysteine through the conserved F or W. The D gene is left open where the match is weak. Part of the rows lack a size; the others show once, few, many or a class for expanded clones.

j_call d_call clone_size v_call cdr3_aa cdr3_nt
TRBJ2-3 TRBD2 . TRBV3-1/TRBV3-2 CASSQDRLAGSDTQYF TGTGCCAGCAGCCAAGATCGTCTAGCGGGGTCAGATACGCAGTATTTT
TRBJ2-7 . . TRBV6-5 CASSLEGGYEQYF TGTGCCAGCTCGCTCGAGGGCGGCTACGAGCAGTACTTC
TRBJ1-5 . . TRBV4-1 CASSQDTDSYRPQHF TGCGCCAGCAGCCAAGATACGGACAGTTATCGGCCCCAGCATTTT
TRBJ1-2 . . TRBV4-1 CASSQDHRAYGYTF TGCGCCAGCAGCCAAGATCACAGGGCCTATGGCTACACCTTC
TRBJ1-1 . . TRBV10-3 CAISRQGGDTEAFF TGTGCCATCAGCCGTCAGGGAGGGGACACTGAAGCTTTCTTT
TRBJ1-2 . few TRBV5-1 CASSLEAGNYGYTF TGCGCCAGCAGCTTGGAGGCAGGGAACTATGGCTACACCTTC
TRBJ2-6 TRBD1 . TRBV9 CASSKQGAAGANVLTF TGTGCCAGCAGCAAACAGGGGGCGGCTGGGGCCAACGTCCTGACTTTC
TRBJ1-1 . few TRBV16 CASSQSAGGGNTEAFF TGTGCCAGCAGCCAATCGGCAGGCGGAGGGAACACTGAAGCTTTCTTT
TRBJ1-2 TRBD1 . TRBV19 CASMTGGSYGYTF TGTGCCAGTATGACAGGGGGCTCCTATGGCTACACCTTC
TRBJ1-2 . once TRBV3-1/TRBV3-2 CASSQDPVTNYGYTF TGTGCCAGCAGCCAAGATCCCGTTACTAACTATGGCTACACCTTC
TRBJ1-5 TRBD1 . TRBV3-1/TRBV3-2 CASSQQGATQPQHF TGTGCCAGCAGCCAGCAGGGGGCGACTCAGCCCCAGCATTTT
TRBJ2-2 TRBD2 . TRBV19 CASSVVAGGMNTGELFF TGTGCCAGTAGTGTCGTAGCGGGGGGCATGAACACCGGGGAGCTGTTTTTT
TRBJ1-2 . . TRBV3-1/TRBV3-2 CASSQDRTGGYTF TGTGCCAGCAGCCAAGATCGGACGGGGGGCTACACCTTC
TRBJ2-3 . . TRBV7-8 CASSSTTGTDTQYF TGTGCCAGCAGCTCAACGACAGGCACAGATACGCAGTATTTT
TRBJ1-2 . . TRBV6-5 CASTGHLNYGYTF TGTGCCAGCACGGGACATCTGAACTATGGCTACACCTTC
TRBJ2-3 TRBD1 . TRBV3-1/TRBV3-2 CASSPGQFVDTQYF TGTGCCAGCAGCCCGGGACAGTTTGTAGATACGCAGTATTTT